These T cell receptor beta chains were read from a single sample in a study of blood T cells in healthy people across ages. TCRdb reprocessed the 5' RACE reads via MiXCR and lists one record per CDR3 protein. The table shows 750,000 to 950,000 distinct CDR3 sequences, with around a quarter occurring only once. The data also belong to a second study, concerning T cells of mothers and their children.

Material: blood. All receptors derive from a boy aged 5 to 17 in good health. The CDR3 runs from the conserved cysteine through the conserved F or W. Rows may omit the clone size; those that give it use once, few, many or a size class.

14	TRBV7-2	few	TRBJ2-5	CASRDARRGETQYF
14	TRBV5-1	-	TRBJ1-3	CASSFSGDGNTIYF
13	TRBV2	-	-	CAGWRGDKGEQFF
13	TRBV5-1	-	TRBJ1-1	CASSFNREGEAFF
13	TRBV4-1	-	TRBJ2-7	CASSQNQAYEQYF
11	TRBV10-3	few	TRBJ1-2	CAISDMGLSTF
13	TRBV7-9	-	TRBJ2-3	CASSLVSLDTQYF
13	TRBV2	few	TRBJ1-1	CASNGQGRGEAFF
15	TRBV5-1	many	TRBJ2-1	CASSLGLADYNEQFF
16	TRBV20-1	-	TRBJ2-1	CSASLLGTGRYNEQFF
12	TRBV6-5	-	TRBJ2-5	CASSRGQGISYF
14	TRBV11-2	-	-	CASSLLLGGDEQFF
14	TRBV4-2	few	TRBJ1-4	CASSRQARNEKLFF
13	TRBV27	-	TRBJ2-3	CASSSYQGGTQYF
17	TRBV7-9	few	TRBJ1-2	CASSLVGTGLNNYGYTF
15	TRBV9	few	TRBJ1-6	CASSALGQNNSPLHF
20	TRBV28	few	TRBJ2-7	CASTLGGLAQFWSLSYEQYF
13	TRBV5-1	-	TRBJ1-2	CASSLDQVYGYTF
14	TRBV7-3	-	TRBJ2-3	CASSPGSSPDTQYF
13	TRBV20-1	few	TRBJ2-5	CSVHGQGVETQYF
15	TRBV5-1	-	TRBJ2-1	CASSLTSGGTSEQFF
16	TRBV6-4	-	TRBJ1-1	CASDRTSGAGDTEAFF
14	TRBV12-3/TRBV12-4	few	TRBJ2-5	CASGPQGAEETQYF
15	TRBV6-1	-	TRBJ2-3	CASNFLAGETDTQYF
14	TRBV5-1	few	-	CASSFRQDHNEQFF
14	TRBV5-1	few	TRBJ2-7	CASRSGWDSYEQYF
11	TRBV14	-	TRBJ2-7	CASSHNHEQYF
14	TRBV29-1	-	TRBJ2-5	CSVASGTGEETQYF
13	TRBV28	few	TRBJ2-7	CASSLGPPYEQYF
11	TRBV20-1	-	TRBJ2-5	CSALGIRGQYF
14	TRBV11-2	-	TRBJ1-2	CASSFSRGDYGYTF
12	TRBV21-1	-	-	CASSKDGGEQYF
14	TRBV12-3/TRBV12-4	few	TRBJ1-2	CASSPGPGLNGYTF
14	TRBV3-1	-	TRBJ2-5	CASSQQGAVETQYF
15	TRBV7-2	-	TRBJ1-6	CASSVTGQVNSPLHF
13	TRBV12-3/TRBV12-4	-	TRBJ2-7	CASSFAPSYEQYF
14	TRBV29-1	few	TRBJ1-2	CSVEVGGGRYGYTF
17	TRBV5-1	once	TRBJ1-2	CASSVRPGQKHNYGYTF
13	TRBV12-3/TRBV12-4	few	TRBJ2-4	CASRVGRQNIQYF
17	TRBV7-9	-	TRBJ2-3	CASSLDLGGEDTDTQYF
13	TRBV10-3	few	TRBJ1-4	CAISADNPEKLFF
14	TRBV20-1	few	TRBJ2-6	CSALSPAGANVLTF
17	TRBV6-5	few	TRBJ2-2	CASSSPAGQVFTGELFF
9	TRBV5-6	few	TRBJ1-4	CASSLTVFF
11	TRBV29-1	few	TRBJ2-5	CSVEGGGQQYF
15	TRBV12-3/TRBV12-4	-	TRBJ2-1	CASSLRGRTYNEQFF
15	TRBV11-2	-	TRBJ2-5	CASSLAGQGFETQYF
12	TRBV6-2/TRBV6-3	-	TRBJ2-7	CASRTISYEQYF
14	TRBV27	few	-	CASSLSGGLYEQYF
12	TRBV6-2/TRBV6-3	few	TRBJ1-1	CASRRSSAEAFF
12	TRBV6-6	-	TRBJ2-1	CAAGTFYNEQFF
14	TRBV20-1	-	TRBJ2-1	CSAKIPPTYNEQFF
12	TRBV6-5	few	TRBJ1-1	CASSRGVAEAFF
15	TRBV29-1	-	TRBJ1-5	CSVGEVGAGNQPQHF
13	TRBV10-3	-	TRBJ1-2	CAITLDSLNGYTF